This passage covers 24 T cell receptor beta chains from one sample sequenced in a study of blood T cell repertoires in COVID-19. Assay: immunoSEQ multiplex PCR; the TCRdb copy retains only in-frame clones and omits some. The sample lists 50,000 to 60,000 clones, 85% to 95% occurring once. Sample: peripheral blood. These receptors all come from a woman older than 75 with acute or convalescent COVID-19.

The J gene is TRBJ2-2, the V gene TRBV9; 8 nucleotides line up with TRBD2. J was trimmed by 0 bases and V by 4 bases; bases with no gene match: 5. CDR1 and CDR2 from the germline V gene are SGDLS and YYNGEE. CDR3 length: 16 amino acids. CDR3: CASSPRGGPNTGELFF. Written as DNA, the CDR3 is TGTGCCAGCAGCCCCCGGGGGGGACCGAACACCGGGGAGCTGTTTTTT. Complete variable domain (other parts from reference TRBV9 and TRBJ2-2): DSGVTQTPKHLITATGQRVTLRCSPRSGDLSVYWYQQSLDQGLQFLIQYYNGEERAKGNILERFSAQQFPDLHSELNLSSLELGDSALYFCASSPRGGPNTGELFFGEGSRLTVL.

The chain employs TRBV6-5 and TRBJ2-5; D uncertain. The CDR3 covers 12 residues. The germline V gene encodes CDR1 MNHEY and CDR2 SVGAGI. Trimming shortened V by 6 bases and J by 5 bases, and 10 bases separated the two germline ends. This CDR3 is CASSQFGETQYF. CDR3 nucleotides: TGTGCCAGCAGCCAATTCGGGGAGACCCAGTACTTC.

The chain's CDR3 is CASRGLAGSLREQYF. The CDR3 DNA reads as TGTGCCAGCCGGGGACTAGCGGGCTCCCTCCGCGAGCAGTACTTC. The chain employs TRBV6-5 and TRBJ2-7, with 12 nucleotides matching TRBD2. V gave up 8 bases and J gave up 6 bases; unmatched junction bases: 11. There are 15 residues in the CDR3. The germline gives CDR1 MNHEY, CDR2 SVGAGI.

The rearrangement uses TRBV7-9 and TRBJ2-3, with 9 bases identical to TRBD2. Germline trimming cut 5 bases from V and 0 bases from J; bases unmatched to any gene: 9. There are 17 residues in the CDR3. Per germline, CDR1 SEHNR and CDR2 FQNEAQ (reference sequence). CDR3 nucleotides: TGTGCCAGCAGCCCCCTGGCTAGCGGGATAAGCACAGATACGCAGTATTTT. As protein: CASSPLASGISTDTQYF.

The chain uses TRBV10-3 and TRBJ1-3; TRBD1 is a possible D gene (6 bases). Germline assignment: CDR1 ENHRY and CDR2 SYGVKD. V dropped 2 bases and J dropped 1 base, with 6 bases sitting between them. The CDR3 loop spans 14 amino acids. The CDR3 here is CAISERGSGNTIYF. In DNA, the CDR3 is TGTGCCATCAGTGAGAGGGGGTCTGGAAACACCATATATTTT.

This rearrangement joins TRBV18 to TRBJ1-2; possibly TRBD1 for D (6 bases). The germline V gene has CDR1 KGHSH and CDR2 LQKENI. V lost 6 bases, J lost 3 bases, and 14 bases lay in between. The CDR3 contains 14 residues. CDR3 sequence reads: CASSSDSLHYGYTF. The CDR3 DNA reads TGTGCCAGCTCTTCGGACAGCTTACACTATGGCTACACCTTC.

The chain joins TRBV24-1 to TRBJ1-5, with D possibly TRBD1 on 6 matching bases. Trimming shortened V by 2 bases and J by 4 bases, and 14 bases separated the two germline ends. Germline V gene lookup returns CDR1 KGHDR and CDR2 SFDVKD. The CDR3 covers 16 residues. CDR3 region: CATSDSGTGSNQPQHF. CDR3 in DNA: TGTGCCACCAGTGATTCGGGAACAGGGTCAAATCAGCCCCAGCATTTT.

The rearrangement joins TRBV6-2 or TRBV6-3 to TRBJ2-2, with D unclear. Germline CDR1 MNHEY, CDR2 SVGEGT. This CDR3 spans 14 amino acids. Trimming shortened V by 6 bases and J by 1 base, and 9 bases separated the two germline ends. Here the CDR3 reads CASSPPRNTGELFF. The CDR3, as DNA: TGTGCCAGCAGCCCCCCCCGGAACACCGGGGAGCTGTTTTTT.

The chain carries TRBV11-3 and TRBJ2-1, with TRBD2 identical over 12 bases. CDR3 length: 18 residues. Per the germline V gene, CDR1 is SGHNT and CDR2 is YENEEA. J lost 1 base, V lost 3 bases, and 7 bases had no gene match. CDR3 sequence reads: CASSFVSSGRVSYNEQFF. The CDR3 DNA is TGTGCCAGCAGCTTTGTGTCTAGCGGGAGGGTATCCTACAATGAGCAGTTCTTC.

The chain uses TRBV5-8 and TRBJ1-5, with 8 bases that match TRBD1. CDR3 length: 16 amino acids. Germline CDR1 SGHTS, CDR2 YDEGEE. The ends lost 0 bases at V and 3 bases at J; junction bases unmatched: 5. This chain's CDR3 is CASSLGTTGVNQPQHF. CDR3 sequence (DNA): TGTGCCAGCAGCTTGGGAACGACAGGGGTCAATCAGCCCCAGCATTTT.

The chain recombines TRBV5-1 with TRBJ1-5, with TRBD1 matching 7 bases. The CDR3 is 15 residues long. The V segment lost 5 bases and the J segment 3 bases; nucleotides outside the gene matches: 8. Germline lookup yields CDR1 SGHRS and CDR2 YFSETQ. The CDR3 spells CASRPTGDPNQPQHF. The CDR3 DNA is TGCGCCAGCAGACCAACAGGGGACCCCAATCAGCCCCAGCATTTT.

V is TRBV4-3 and J is TRBJ1-5, with D uncertain. V dropped 0 bases and J dropped 4 bases, with 4 bases sitting between them. Germline assignment: CDR1 LGHNA and CDR2 YSLEER. There are 13 residues in the CDR3. The CDR3 loop reads CASSQEENQPQHF. CDR3 DNA sequence: TGCGCCAGCAGCCAAGAGGAGAATCAGCCCCAGCATTTT.

The chain couples TRBV6-5 to TRBJ1-4, with D unresolved. Trimming pared 6 bases from V and 7 bases from J, leaving 12 bases between. The germline CDR1 and CDR2 sequences are MNHEY and SVGAGI. CDR3 length equals 13 residues. CDR3 amino acids: CASSPGEGEKLFF. CDR3 in DNA: TGTGCCAGCAGCCCCGGCGAGGGTGAAAAACTGTTTTTT.

The rearrangement links TRBV6-5 to TRBJ2-3, with 8 bases matching TRBD2. The ends lost 4 bases at V and 1 base at J; junction bases unmatched: 1. This CDR3 spans 14 amino acids. The germline CDR1 and CDR2 sequences are MNHEY and SVGAGI. For the CDR3, the DNA is TGTGCCAGCAGTTCGACTAGCGGCACAGATACGCAGTATTTT. Protein: CASSSTSGTDTQYF.

The chain couples TRBV6-2 or TRBV6-3 to TRBJ1-1; 9 nucleotides align to TRBD1. The CDR3 totals 18 residues. The germline gives CDR1 MNHEY, CDR2 SVGEGT. J was trimmed by 2 bases and V by 6 bases; bases with no gene match: 16. The CDR3 nucleotides are TGTGCCAGCAGCGACGCGAGGACAGGGGCCGGCGGAAACACTGAAGCTTTCTTT. This translates into CASSDARTGAGGNTEAFF.

The chain links TRBV9 to TRBJ2-2; 13 bases line up with TRBD2. The CDR3 consists of 16 residues. CDR1 and CDR2 from the germline V gene are SGDLS and YYNGEE. Trimming took 4 bases from V and 2 from J; bases not matched to a gene: 2. The CDR3 reads CASSRTSGRNTGELFF. The DNA of the CDR3 is TGTGCCAGCAGCCGGACTAGCGGGAGAAACACCGGGGAGCTGTTTTTT.

The V gene is TRBV6-4, the J gene TRBJ2-1, with 11 bases that match TRBD2. The V gene's germline CDR1 is MRHNA and CDR2 SNTAGT. This CDR3 is built from 15 residues. V was pared by 3 bases and J by 9 bases, with 7 bases of the junction left unmatched. The CDR3 spells CASSDLLAGVSEQFF. CDR3 DNA: TGTGCCAGCAGTGATTTACTAGCGGGAGTTAGTGAGCAGTTCTTC.

In DNA form, the CDR3 reads TGCACCAGCAGCCAAGGGACTAGCGGGAGGGAGACCTACGAGCAGTACTTC. This codes for CTSSQGTSGRETYEQYF. V usage is TRBV1 and J usage is TRBJ2-7; TRBD2 reflects the table's D call only, with no check against the DNA. TRBV1 is reported as a pseudogene. CDR3 size: 17 residues.

This chain connects TRBV5-5 to TRBJ1-2, with D possibly being TRBD1 (6 bases). From germline, CDR1 is SGHKS and CDR2 YYEKEE (reference sequence). The CDR3 runs 16 residues. V lost 5 bases, J lost 4 bases, and 21 bases lay in between. The CDR3 spells CASSPSVQGQPYGYTF. The CDR3 bases are TGTGCCAGCAGTCCTTCCGTGCAGGGGCAGCCCTATGGCTACACCTTC.

V is TRBV7-9 and J is TRBJ2-2; 10 bases are a match to TRBD2. The ends lost 4 bases at V and 5 bases at J; junction bases unmatched: 1. This CDR3 contains 14 residues. Germline-derived CDR1 and CDR2 are SEHNR and FQNEAQ (reference sequence). The CDR3 DNA follows: TGTGCCAGCAGCTCACTAGCGGGAACCGGGGAGCTGTTTTTT. It codes for CASSSLAGTGELFF.

The gene calls are TRBV19 and TRBJ1-2, with a possible D match to TRBD1 (5 bases). V was shortened by 5 bases and J by 2 bases, with 9 bases between the two germline ends. The CDR3 is made up of 13 amino acids. Germline CDR1 LNHDA, CDR2 SQIVND (reference sequence). CDR3 sequence (DNA): TGTGCCAGTAGTGATCGACAGAACTATGGCTACACCTTC. Its protein is CASSDRQNYGYTF.

The chain has TRBV6-5 and TRBJ1-2, with a possible D match to TRBD1 (5 bases). Germline CDR1 reads MNHEY; CDR2 reads SVGAGI. The CDR3 is 13 residues long. Trimming removed 7 bases from V and 9 bases from J, with 18 bases in between. The CDR3 here is CASIQPGAGRYTF. The CDR3 coding sequence is TGTGCCAGCATCCAGCCCGGAGCGGGGCGCTACACCTTC.

The V and J genes are TRBV7-3 and TRBJ2-3; 9 positions agree with TRBD1. Germline values: CDR1 SGHTA, CDR2 FQGTGA. This CDR3 has 12 residues. With V trimmed by 5 bases and J by 10 bases, 4 bases remained unmatched. DNA of the CDR3: TGTGCCAGCAGCGTCGGACAGGGGCCGCAGTATTTT. Protein sequence: CASSVGQGPQYF.

This chain connects TRBV28 to TRBJ1-3; possibly TRBD1 for D (5 bases). Germline V gives CDR1 MDHEN, CDR2 SYDVKM. This CDR3 region has 14 residues. V was shortened by 2 bases and J by 4 bases, with 9 bases between the two germline ends. CDR3 in amino acids: CASSLARAGNTIYF. The CDR3 DNA reads TGTGCCAGCAGTTTAGCCAGGGCCGGAAACACCATATATTTT.